This T cell receptor beta chain came from a study of blood T cell repertoires in COVID-19. Study background: Acute and convalescent COVID-19 samples came from the United States, Italy and Spain. T cells, B-cell-depleted T cells, or PBMCs provided the cDNA or gDNA that served as material.

Germline V gene sequence: CDR1 LNHDA, CDR2 SQIVND (reference sequence). The CDR3 runs to 16 residues. The V gene end was trimmed by 8 bases and the J gene end by 0 bases; junction bases not matched to a gene: 4. In the original processing: Researchers report that nucleated cell counts were estimated from reference gene primer amplification. Only in-frame clones appear in the TCRdb table, and some are missing; sequencing was by immunoSEQ multiplex PCR. D and trimming were read from the DNA, whereas the V and J calls and clone size are those reported in that table. The sample consists of about 120,000 clones, around 80% of them appearing once. This clone was counted ten times or more.

Sequencing was carried out using peripheral blood. This sequence was found in a man aged 40-49 years with active or convalescent COVID-19. This chain uses TRBV19 with TRBJ2-6; 10 nucleotides match TRBD1. CDR3 protein: CASSGTGASGANVLTF. The CDR3 DNA reads as TGTGCCAGTTCCGGGACAGGGGCCTCTGGGGCCAACGTCCTGACTTTC.